The T cell receptor beta chain under discussion was sequenced for a study of T cells in Graves' hyperthyroidism and ophthalmopathy. Patients aged 18 to 65 had newly diagnosed hyperthyroidism lasting under 2 months. Criteria for exclusion of patients were uncontrolled infection, other autoimmune disease, pregnancy or lactation. After removal of 0 bases from V and 5 bases from J, the junction contained 2 bases not matched to a gene. Germline loops: CDR1 ENHRY, CDR2 SYGVKD. The CDR3 length is 14 residues. The investigators amplified TCR beta CDR3 regions from RNA transcripts. RT-PCR in the first round (using the HTBI primer set) targeted the TCR CDR3. Using its own MiXCR run on the multiplex PCR reads, TCRdb lists one record per CDR3 protein. The sample has 750,000 to 900,000 distinct CDR3 sequences, more than 30% seen once. Findings and caveats of the study: In the blood, most expanded thyroid clonotypes above 0.001 appeared as well.

The table lists this clonotype with many counts. No antigen is known for it. The sequenced sample consisted of blood. The chain recombines TRBV10-3 with TRBJ2-5; 8 nucleotides align to TRBD2. This receptor was taken from a man aged 18 to 29 with Graves' hyperthyroidism. This CDR3 reads CAISESSGAETQYF. CDR3 bases: TGTGCCATCAGTGAGTCTAGCGGGGCGGAGACCCAGTACTTC.